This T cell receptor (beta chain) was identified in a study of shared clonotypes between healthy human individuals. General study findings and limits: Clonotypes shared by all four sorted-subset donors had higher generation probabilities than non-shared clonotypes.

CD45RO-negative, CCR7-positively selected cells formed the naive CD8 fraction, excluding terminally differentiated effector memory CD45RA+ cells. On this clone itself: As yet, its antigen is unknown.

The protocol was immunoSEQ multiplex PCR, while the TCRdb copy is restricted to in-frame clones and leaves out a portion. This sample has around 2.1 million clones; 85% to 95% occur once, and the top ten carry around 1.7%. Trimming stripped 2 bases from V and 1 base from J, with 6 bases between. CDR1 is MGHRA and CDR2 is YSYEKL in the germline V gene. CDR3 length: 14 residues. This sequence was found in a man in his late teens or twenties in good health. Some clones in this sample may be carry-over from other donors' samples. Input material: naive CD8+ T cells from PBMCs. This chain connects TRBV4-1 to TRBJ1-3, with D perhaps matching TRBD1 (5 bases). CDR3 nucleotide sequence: TGCGCCAGCAGCCAATCAGGGTCTGGAAACACCATATATTTT. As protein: CASSQSGSGNTIYF.